This T cell receptor (beta chain) is drawn from a study of OX40 agonist ivuxolimab in advanced cancers. Study in general: It was permissible to have had prior anti-PD-1, anti-PD-L1 or anti-CTLA-4 therapy, and about 40% had some.

Autoimmune disease history or systemic immunosuppression excluded patients. On cycle 4 day 1 and cycle 7 day 1, as well as at baseline, blood was sampled. Some clones are missing from TCRdb's copy, which holds only in-frame ones; the method was immunoSEQ multiplex PCR. Among tens of thousands of clones listed, about 90% were seen once. Sequenced material: CD4+ or CD8+ T cells sorted from blood, taken in a trial of the OX40 agonist ivuxolimab. The source of this sequence is an adult with an advanced solid tumor such as melanoma, head and neck, liver or kidney cancer.

CDR3 sequence: CASSGSGTGSKGEQFF. CDR3 nucleotide sequence: TGTGCCAGCAGTGGATCCGGGACAGGGAGTAAGGGGGAGCAGTTCTTC. The V gene is TRBV27, the J gene TRBJ2-1; the match to TRBD1 covers 9 bases. The CDR3 extends over 16 amino acids. The V segment lost 5 bases and the J segment 10 bases; nucleotides outside the gene matches: 15. Germline CDR1 and CDR2: MNHEY and SMNVEV (reference sequence).